This T cell receptor beta chain was retrieved from a study of CD8 T cells in ankylosing spondylitis. Study-wide results and caveats: For ankylosing spondylitis blood, a TCR beta motif of several highly homologous variants appeared characteristic. Reactive arthritis synovial fluid and blood previously showed some of these motif variants. Reportedly, disease-linked clones are significantly enriched in ankylosing spondylitis patients' matched synovial fluid.

Molecular-barcoded quantitative 5'-RACE produced these TCR beta libraries. Using its own MiXCR run on the 5' RACE reads, TCRdb lists one record per CDR3 protein. Of 100,000 or so distinct CDR3 sequences in the sample, just under 9% were seen once. V was trimmed by 4 bases and J by 6 bases, leaving 13 bases between them. The CDR3 spans 14 residues. CDR1 LNHNV and CDR2 YYDKDF come from the germline V gene (reference sequence). This clonotype has a count of ten or more. Its antigen is unidentified. The V call is TRBV15, the J call TRBJ2-1; D may be TRBD1 or TRBD2 (6 bases each). This TCR was recovered from a male donor with ankylosing spondylitis. The sample comprised blood, either unsorted or a sorted T cell fraction (not recorded which). This chain's CDR3 is CATSMEGVSNEQFF. As DNA, the CDR3 is TGTGCCACCAGCATGGAGGGGGTTAGCAATGAGCAGTTCTTC.